Following are 11 T cell receptor beta chains from one sample sequenced in a study of Graves' ophthalmopathy and Graves' hyperthyroidism. RNA transcripts were the template, and TCR beta CDR3 regions were amplified from them. A first-round RT-PCR used HTBI primers, followed by a second-round multiplex PCR. TCRdb independently ran MiXCR on the multiplex PCR reads; one entry per CDR3 protein. The sample consists of around 400,000 distinct CDR3 sequences, roughly 18% of them appearing once. The sequencing sample was made of peripheral blood. All receptors derive from a young woman with Graves' ophthalmopathy.

This sequence joins TRBV20-1 and TRBJ2-7; 8 positions agree with TRBD1. Trimming at V came to 5 bases and at J to 2 bases, leaving 8 bases not matched to a gene. The CDR3 is 14 residues long. Germline CDR1 reads DFQATT; CDR2 reads SNEGSKA (reference sequence). This CDR3 is CSASGQGLPYEQYF. Written as DNA, the CDR3 is TGCAGTGCTTCCGGACAGGGCCTTCCCTACGAGCAGTACTTC.

CDR3 residues: CASGTPQETQYF. The CDR3 region has the DNA TGTGCCAGCGGTACTCCCCAAGAGACCCAGTACTTC. This chain links TRBV7-2 with TRBJ2-5; D unresolved. The CDR3 loop spans 12 amino acids. Germline V lookup: CDR1 SGHTA, CDR2 FQGNSA. Trimming stripped 8 bases from V and 1 base from J, with 8 bases between. Supplemented by reference TRBV7-2 and TRBJ2-5, the full variable domain reads GAGVSQSPSNKVTEKGKDVELRCDPISGHTALYWYRQSLGQGLEFLIYFQGNSAPDKSGLPSDRFSAERTGGSVSTLTIQRTQQEDSAVYLCASGTPQETQYFGPGTRLLVL.

The rearrangement joins TRBV2 to TRBJ2-3; perhaps TRBD1 as D (6 bases). Trimming took off 3 bases at V and 7 bases at J, with 11 bases between the two ends. The CDR3 extends over 13 amino acids. Germline V lookup: CDR1 SNHLY, CDR2 FYNNEI. In DNA, the CDR3 is TGTGCCAGCAGTGATGTAGGGGGATATACGCAGTATTTT. It codes for CASSDVGGYTQYF.

The sample holds many counts of this clonotype. The chain carries TRBV6-2 or TRBV6-3 and TRBJ1-1; D ambiguous. The CDR3 has 15 residues. Trimming left V 0 bases short and J 0 bases short, with 8 bases between. Germline assignment: CDR1 MNHEY and CDR2 SVGEGT. DNA of the CDR3: TGTGCCAGCAGTTACTCGGCAGCCATGAACACTGAAGCTTTCTTT. It codes for CASSYSAAMNTEAFF.

This clonotype was counted once. One junction end disagrees with the germline gene, perhaps due to a read error. The CDR3 DNA reads as TGTGCCAGCAGCTTAGGGGAAGGTCGTAGAAAAGAGACCCAGTACTTC. Encoded protein: CASSLGEGRRKETQYF. V is TRBV12-3 or TRBV12-4 and J is TRBJ2-5; D may be TRBD1 (5 bases). The CDR3 extends over 16 amino acids.

This clonotype has ten or more counts. J is TRBJ2-7 and V is TRBV29-1; 12 bases line up with TRBD1. Looked up from germline, CDR1 is SQVTM and CDR2 is ANQGSEA. The CDR3 has 17 amino acids. The trim removed 6 bases at V and 6 bases at J, leaving 18 bases unmatched. The DNA of the CDR3 is TGCAGCGTGTGGGGGACAGGGGGCGAACTACTCGACGGCGAGCAGTACTTC. This codes for CSVWGTGGELLDGEQYF.

This clonotype was seen ten or more times. The rearrangement links TRBV7-9 to TRBJ1-2; D may be TRBD1 (5 bases). Germline V CDR1 and CDR2: SEHNR, FQNEAQ (reference sequence). The germline V and J ends were trimmed by 7 bases and 6 bases, with 15 bases remaining between them. This CDR3 region has 13 residues. The DNA of the CDR3 is TGTGCCAGCACCCTCAGTCAGGGACATGGCTACACCTTC. Translation: CASTLSQGHGYTF.

The chain couples TRBV11-2 to TRBJ2-5; 13 positions match TRBD2. The trim removed 5 bases at V and 5 bases at J, leaving 11 bases unmatched. The CDR3 spans 17 residues. Germline-derived CDR1 and CDR2 are SGHAT and FQNNGV. The DNA of the CDR3 is TGTGCCAGCAGCCCCGGGACTAGCGGGATGGTTAGTGAGACCCAGTACTTC. Translating gives CASSPGTSGMVSETQYF.

This clonotype was detected many times. V and J are TRBV28 and TRBJ2-7; tentative D call: TRBD1 (5 bases). This CDR3 is 12 amino acids long. The germline V gene has CDR1 MDHEN and CDR2 SYDVKM. Trimming pared 8 bases from V and 2 bases from J, leaving 10 bases between. The CDR3 coding sequence is TGTGCCAGCGGTAGACAGCCCTACGAGCAGTACTTC. This gives the protein CASGRQPYEQYF.

This clonotype was detected many times. The genes are TRBV27 and TRBJ2-1; 9 bases line up with TRBD2. J lost 6 bases, V lost 5 bases, and 8 bases had no gene match. The CDR3 sequence is 15 residues long. In germline, CDR1 is MNHEY, CDR2 SMNVEV (reference sequence). The chain's CDR3 is CASSLLAGKINEQFF. The CDR3 nucleotides read TGTGCCAGCAGTCTTCTAGCGGGAAAGATCAATGAGCAGTTCTTC.

Many counts were recorded for this clonotype. V and J are TRBV27 and TRBJ2-4; D not resolved. The V end lost 9 bases, the J end lost 10 bases, and 13 bases lay between the germline ends. Germline loops: CDR1 MNHEY, CDR2 SMNVEV (reference sequence). The CDR3 length is 11 residues. CDR3 DNA: TGTGCCAGTCAAGGGCCCTTTATTCAGTACTTC. Encoded protein: CASQGPFIQYF.